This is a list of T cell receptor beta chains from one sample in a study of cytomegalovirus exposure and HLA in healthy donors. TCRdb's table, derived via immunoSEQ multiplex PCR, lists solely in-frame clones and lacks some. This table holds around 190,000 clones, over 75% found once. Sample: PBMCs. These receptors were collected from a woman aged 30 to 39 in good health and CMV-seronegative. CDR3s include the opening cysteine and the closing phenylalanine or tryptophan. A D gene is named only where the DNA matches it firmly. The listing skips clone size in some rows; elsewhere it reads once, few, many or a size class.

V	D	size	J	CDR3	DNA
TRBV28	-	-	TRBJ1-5	CASAPPGDSNQPQHF	TGTGCCAGCGCCCCCCCGGGAGATAGCAATCAGCCCCAGCATTTT
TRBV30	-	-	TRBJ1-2	CAGRNRYSRRYGYTF	TGTGCCGGGAGGAACAGATATTCCCGAAGGTATGGCTACACCTTC
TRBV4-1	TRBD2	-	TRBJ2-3	CASGLAGGRDTQYF	TGCGCCAGCGGGCTAGCGGGAGGACGGGATACGCAGTATTTT
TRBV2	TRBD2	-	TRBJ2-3	CASRGTSGGAWTDTQYF	TGTGCCAGCAGGGGGACTAGCGGGGGGGCATGGACAGATACGCAGTATTTT
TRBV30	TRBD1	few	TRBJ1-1	CAWFPYRGDTEAFF	TGTGCCTGGTTTCCCTACAGGGGTGACACTGAAGCTTTCTTT
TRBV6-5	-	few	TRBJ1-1	CASSSDVGGTEAFF	TGTGCCAGCAGTTCGGACGTAGGAGGTACTGAAGCTTTCTTT
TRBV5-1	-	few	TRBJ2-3	CASSQNQQTLAPSTDTQYF	TGCGCCAGCAGCCAGAACCAGCAAACCCTAGCGCCTAGCACAGATACGCAGTATTTT
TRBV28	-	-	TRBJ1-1	CASRRAGQPNTEAFF	TGTGCCAGCAGGAGAGCCGGACAGCCGAACACTGAAGCTTTCTTT
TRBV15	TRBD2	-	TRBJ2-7	CATSRGRTSESTSYEQYF	TGTGCCACCAGCAGAGGTAGGACTAGCGAATCGACCTCCTACGAGCAGTACTTC
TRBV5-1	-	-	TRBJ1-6	CASGREDGYSPLHF	TGCGCCAGCGGAAGGGAGGACGGCTATTCACCCCTCCACTTT
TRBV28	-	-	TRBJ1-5	CATRYDSPYRNQPQHF	TGTGCGACCCGTTATGACTCCCCTTATCGCAATCAGCCCCAGCATTTT
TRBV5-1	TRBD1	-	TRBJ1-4	CASSAPLGQSTNEKLFF	TGCGCCAGCAGCGCGCCATTGGGACAGTCAACTAATGAAAAACTGTTTTTT
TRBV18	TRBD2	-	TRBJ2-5	CASSPGGETQYF	TGTGCCAGCTCACCGGGGGGGGAGACCCAGTACTTC
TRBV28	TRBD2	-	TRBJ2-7	CASSSPFRPLSGGTSGIF	TGTGCCAGCAGTTCCCCGTTTAGGCCCCTCTCCGGAGGGACTAGCGGAATCTTC
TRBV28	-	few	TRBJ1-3	CASSLLPGGSGNTIYF	TGTGCCAGCAGTCTTCTCCCCGGGGGCTCTGGAAACACCATATATTTT
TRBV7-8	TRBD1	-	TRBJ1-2	CASSLAFGQGANYGYTF	TGTGCCAGCAGCTTAGCTTTCGGACAGGGGGCTAACTATGGCTACACCTTC
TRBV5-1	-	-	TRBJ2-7	CASSLNSEQYF	TGCGCCAGCAGCTTGAACTCAGAGCAGTACTTC
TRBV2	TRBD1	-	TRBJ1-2	CASSEEGQGDYGYTF	TGTGCCAGCAGTGAAGAAGGACAGGGGGACTATGGCTACACCTTC
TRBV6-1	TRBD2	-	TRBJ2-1	CASSGTSGGASYNEQFF	TGTGCCAGCAGTGGGACTAGCGGGGGGGCGTCCTACAATGAGCAGTTCTTC
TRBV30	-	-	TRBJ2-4	CAWNIEKNIQYF	TGTGCCTGGAATATAGAAAAAAACATTCAGTACTTC
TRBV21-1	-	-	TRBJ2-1	CASSTQWPTSAALGNEQFF	TGTGCCAGCAGCACTCAGTGGCCGACTAGCGCCGCTCTGGGGAATGAGCAGTTCTTC
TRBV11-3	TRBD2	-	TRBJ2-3	CASSLGGDSTDTQYF	TGTGCCAGCAGCTTGGGGGGGGATAGCACAGATACGCAGTATTTT
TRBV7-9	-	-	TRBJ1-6	CASSSGLENSPLHF	TGTGCCAGCAGCTCGGGACTGGAGAATTCACCCCTCCACTTT
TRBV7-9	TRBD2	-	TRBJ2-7	CASSPTSGRVGEQYF	TGTGCCAGCAGCCCGACTAGCGGGAGGGTGGGGGAGCAGTACTTC
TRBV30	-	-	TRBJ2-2	CAWSVLEYGELFF	TGTGCCTGGAGTGTTCTAGAGTACGGGGAGCTGTTTTTT
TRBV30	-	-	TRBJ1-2	CAWGHLANYGYTF	TGTGCCTGGGGACATCTCGCTAACTATGGCTACACCTTC
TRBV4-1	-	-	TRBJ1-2	CASSQGLAESGYTF	TGCGCCAGCAGCCAGGGACTCGCTGAGAGTGGCTACACCTTC
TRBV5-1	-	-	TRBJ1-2	CASSFFWGATNYGYTF	TGCGCCAGCAGCTTCTTCTGGGGCGCAACTAACTATGGCTACACCTTC
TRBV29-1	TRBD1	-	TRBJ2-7	CSVAGQGHYEQYF	TGCAGCGTCGCGGGACAGGGGCACTACGAGCAGTACTTC
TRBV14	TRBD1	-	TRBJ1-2	CASSLGTGYYGYTF	TGTGCCAGCAGCCTGGGGACAGGGTATTATGGCTACACCTTC
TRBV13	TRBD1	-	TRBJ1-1	CASSPGGGGRWITEAFF	TGTGCCAGCAGCCCAGGGGGTGGGGGCCGATGGATCACTGAAGCTTTCTTT
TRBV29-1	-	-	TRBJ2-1	CSVPYRANEQFF	TGCAGCGTGCCTTACCGAGCAAATGAGCAGTTCTTC
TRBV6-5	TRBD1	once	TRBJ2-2	CASSFQGAGTGELFF	TGTGCCAGCAGTTTCCAGGGGGCTGGCACCGGGGAGCTGTTTTTT
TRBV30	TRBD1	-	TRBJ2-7	CAWRGTALYEQYF	TGTGCCTGGAGGGGGACAGCCCTTTACGAGCAGTACTTC
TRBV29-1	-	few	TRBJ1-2	CSVNGRAGRGDYYGYTF	TGCAGCGTCAATGGGAGGGCAGGGAGAGGGGACTACTATGGCTACACCTTC